This T cell receptor (beta chain) was observed in a study of response to subunit inactivated influenza vaccine. TCRdb independently ran MiXCR on the RT-PCR reads; one entry per CDR3 protein. The sample has under 200,000 distinct CDR3 sequences, approximately 12% seen once; the top ten hold less than 30%. CDR3 size: 17 residues. CDR1 and CDR2 from the germline V gene are DFQATT and SNEGSKA (reference sequence). Between the trimmed V and J ends, which lost 1 base and 3 bases, there was a span of 19 bases. These data were also filed under a second study, of T cells expressing NK-cell markers. That study adds: As the method of synthesis, 5'RACE template switching with UMIs yielded TCR beta cDNA. Among several donors, these clonotypes also ranked first in the CD3+CD56-NKG2C+ fraction.

The TCR originated in a man between 50 and 59 years old who received an inactivated influenza vaccine. Specimen: CD8+ T cells sorted from PBMCs, collected about 11 days after vaccination. The chain joins TRBV20-1 to TRBJ2-1; D gene uncertain. This chain's CDR3 is CSARGLLAVGFYNEQFF. CDR3 DNA: TGCAGTGCTAGAGGTCTTCTTGCGGTGGGTTTCTACAATGAGCAGTTCTTC.